The sequence of this TCR beta chain was determined in a study of patients and donors after allogeneic stem cell transplantation. The CDR3 covers 13 residues. Germline trimming cut 7 bases from V and 7 bases from J; bases unmatched to any gene: 6. Germline CDR1 and CDR2: MNHEY and SVGAGI. MiXCR, applied by TCRdb to the RT-PCR reads, yields one record per CDR3 protein. The repertoire has under 170,000 distinct CDR3 sequences, about two fifths of them found once; the top ten carry about 50%. This clonotype was counted between two and nine times. Sequenced: blood, either unsorted or a sorted T cell fraction (not recorded which). The receptor's source is a human donor who was either an allogeneic HSCT recipient or a stem cell or donor lymphocyte infusion donor (not recorded which). It is not recorded whose cells these are; they may come from a transplant donor. This chain links TRBV6-5 with TRBJ1-2; TRBD1 aligns across 10 bases. Here the CDR3 reads CASTRDRGFGYTF. DNA of the CDR3: TGTGCCAGCACCAGGGACAGGGGTTTTGGCTACACCTTC.